The clone carrying this T cell receptor beta chain showed up just once. Its target is unknown. The data were taken from a study of shared clonotypes between healthy human individuals. Study findings and constraints: A handful of donors showed sharing of approximately 5% of naive CD4 clonotypes. Estimated richness was generally greater in naive than memory subsets.

Assay: immunoSEQ multiplex PCR; the TCRdb copy retains only in-frame clones and omits some. The table shows approximately 2,000,000 clones, with about nine tenths occurring only once. Donors comprised only Caucasian adults living in Nashville, Tennessee. This CDR3 spans 13 amino acids. Germline-derived CDR1 and CDR2 are SGHVS and FNYEAQ. V lost 4 bases to trimming and J lost 6 bases, with 13 bases between them. The sequence derives from a man aged 18-30 years in good health. Some clones in this sample may be carry-over from other donors' samples. The chain couples TRBV7-6 to TRBJ2-7; no clear D. The sequenced sample was naive CD4+ T cells from PBMCs. This sample's subset: CD45RA+ positively selected. CDR3 amino acids: CASSSMGWSEQYF. Here the CDR3 DNA reads TGTGCCAGCAGCTCTATGGGGTGGTCCGAGCAGTACTTC.